These 10 T cell receptor beta chains were all obtained from the same sample, sequenced in a study of Graves' ophthalmopathy and Graves' hyperthyroidism (dated by TCRdb to 2016 to 2019). Sequencing was carried out with an Illumina HiSeq 2000. For repertoire sequencing, the TCR beta CDR3 regions were amplified from RNA transcripts. HTBI primers and the Qiagen OneStep RT-PCR kit were used in a first-round RT-PCR, which was followed by a second-round multiplex PCR, size selection and purification. Through fastp at Q25 and MiXCR, TCRdb rebuilt clones from the public reads, retaining in-frame beta chains. Every CDR3 protein is listed once, alongside the most common genes and DNA of its rows. Present in this sample are a few hundred thousand distinct CDR3 sequences, under 45% of which were seen just once. Clones ranked in the top ten supply 3.5% to 5% of the sample. Sequencing input: peripheral blood or thyroid tissue (not recorded which). The origin of the receptors is an adult man with Graves' hyperthyroidism.

This clonotype was detected only a few times. This chain links TRBV5-1 with TRBJ1-4, with TRBD1 identical over 7 bases. Looked up from germline, CDR1 is SGHRS and CDR2 is YFSETQ. CDR3 size: 15 residues. The J segment lost 6 bases and the V segment lost 0 bases, leaving 5 bases of the junction unmatched. CDR3 bases: TGCGCCAGCAGCTTGGGGCGACAGGGAGATGAAAAACTGTTTTTT. This gives the protein CASSLGRQGDEKLFF.

This clonotype is a singleton in its sample. Compared with germline, one end of the junction differs, possibly owing to a read error. The chain has TRBV7-9 and TRBJ2-7; 8 nucleotides match TRBD2. This CDR3 spans 15 amino acids. CDR1 is SEHNR, CDR2 FQNEAQ, per germline (reference sequence). In DNA, the CDR3 is TGTGCCAGCAGCTTAGCCAGCGGGGGTACCTACGACCAGTACTTC. It encodes CASSLASGGTYDQYF.

This clonotype has ten or more counts. The chain has TRBV7-8 and TRBJ2-5; either TRBD1 or TRBD2 may supply D (5 bases each). V was pared by 5 bases and J by 5 bases, with 24 bases between. The CDR3 is made up of 17 amino acids. Germline loops: CDR1 SGHVS, CDR2 FQNEAQ. The CDR3 bases are TGTGCCAGCAGCCAGCCCGGAGCGGTTCAGGCAGGGGAGACCCAGTACTTC. This sequence encodes CASSQPGAVQAGETQYF. The complete variable domain, with remaining parts taken from reference TRBV7-8 and TRBJ2-5, reads GAGVSQSPRYKVAKRGQDVALRCDPISGHVSLFWYQQALGQGPEFLTYFQNEAQLDKSGLPSDRFFAERPEGSVSTLKIQRTQQEDSAVYLCASSQPGAVQAGETQYFGPGTRLLVL.

This clonotype turned up a few times. The J gene is TRBJ1-2, the V gene TRBV18, with a weak D call TRBD1 (6 bases). CDR3 size: 14 residues. V was cut by 3 bases and J by 0 bases, with 8 bases left in between. In germline, CDR1 is KGHSH, CDR2 LQKENI. This chain's CDR3 is CASSPDSPNYGYTF. Written as DNA, the CDR3 is TGTGCCAGCTCACCGGACAGTCCTAACTATGGCTACACCTTC.

This clonotype came up a few times. V usage is TRBV3-2 and J usage is TRBJ1-1; the table's D call TRBD1 went unverified against the DNA. TRBV3-2 is a pseudogene segment. The CDR3 extends over 14 amino acids. CDR3 loop: CASSQITRDTEAFF. The CDR3 nucleotides read TGTGCCAGCAGCCAGATTACCAGGGACACTGAAGCTTTCTTT.

The gene calls are TRBV20-1 and TRBJ2-7; TRBD1 matches at 9 bases. The CDR3 has 15 amino acids. CDR1 and CDR2 from the germline V gene are DFQATT and SNEGSKA (reference sequence). The V and J ends lost 0 bases and 2 bases, in that order; junction bases with no gene match: 5. DNA for the CDR3: TGCAGTGCTAGAGATCCGGGACAGGGACCCTACGAGCAGTACTTC. It translates to CSARDPGQGPYEQYF.

This clonotype was counted only a few times. V usage is TRBV12-3 or TRBV12-4 and J usage is TRBJ2-3, with D uncertain. The ends were cut back, 7 bases at V and 7 bases at J, with 15 bases in the middle. The CDR3 runs to 13 residues. This CDR3 reads CASTPGHIHTQYF. CDR3 DNA: TGTGCCAGCACTCCCGGCCACATCCATACGCAGTATTTT.

This clonotype has a count of ten or more. V and J are TRBV29-1 and TRBJ2-2, with TRBD2 identical over 12 bases. The CDR3 covers 14 residues. Germline V gives CDR1 SQVTM, CDR2 ANQGSEA. The J segment lost 5 bases and the V segment lost 6 bases, leaving 4 bases of the junction unmatched. CDR3 DNA sequence: TGCAGCGTCAGACTAGCGGGGGTAACCGGGGAGCTGTTTTTT. Its protein is CSVRLAGVTGELFF.

This clonotype has at least ten counts. The gene calls are TRBV15 and TRBJ2-5; tentatively, D is TRBD2 (6 bases). Trimming left V 0 bases short and J 2 bases short, with 13 bases between. The CDR3 sequence is 16 residues long. In germline, CDR1 is LNHNV, CDR2 YYDKDF (reference sequence). In nucleotides, the CDR3 is TGTGCCACCAGCAGAGAACGCGTGGGACTTCAAGAGACCCAGTACTTC. The encoded protein is CATSRERVGLQETQYF.

This clonotype showed up just a few times. V gene TRBV30 combines with J gene TRBJ2-7; D perhaps matches TRBD2 (5 bases). The CDR3 extends over 13 amino acids. Germline assignment: CDR1 GTSNPN and CDR2 SVGIG (reference sequence). The ends were cut back, 0 bases at V and 5 bases at J, with 11 bases in the middle. The CDR3 loop is CAWSVEVSDEQYF. CDR3 bases: TGTGCCTGGAGTGTGGAGGTATCGGACGAGCAGTACTTC.